Listed below are T cell receptor beta chains from one sample, sequenced in a study of blood T cell repertoires in COVID-19. Profiling relied on immunoSEQ multiplex PCR, and the TCRdb table lists in-frame clones only, not all of them. This table holds 430,000 or so clones, 70% to 90% found once. Input material: peripheral blood. The origin of the receptors is a man between 18 and 29 years old with COVID-19, enrolled during active disease. The conserved cysteine and the conserved F or W are not part of the CDR3 here.

V	J	CDR3
TRBV6-6	TRBJ2-1	ASSRGGSYNEQF
TRBV6-5	TRBJ1-4	ASSRQLGEKLF
TRBV6-6	TRBJ2-3	ASSYPGLAGGDTQY
TRBV27	TRBJ2-1	ASSLLSVSSYNEQF
TRBV6-4	TRBJ1-5	ASSSQGGNQPQH
TRBV7-9	TRBJ2-2	ASSRTGGTGELF
TRBV11-2	TRBJ2-1	ASSLAGGPENEQF
TRBV3-1/TRBV3-2	TRBJ2-7	ASSYWDSYYEQY
TRBV7-6	TRBJ2-2	ASSRSGTANTGELF
TRBV27	TRBJ2-7	ASGLGGGQY
TRBV30	TRBJ1-2	ACPQDRDYGYT
TRBV7-2	TRBJ1-1	ASSEAPGQGPEAF
TRBV9	TRBJ2-4	ASSPAAGQAMTKNIQY
TRBV5-5	TRBJ2-5	ASSLADRGPIPKETQY
TRBV7-6	TRBJ2-3	ASSRLAGTTDTQY
TRBV6-5	TRBJ2-6	ASRPPGLVNVLT
TRBV7-9	TRBJ1-5	ASSSAGGAGQPQH
TRBV6-5	TRBJ1-2	ASSNRGSYT
TRBV29-1	TRBJ2-3	SVPLLAFPDTQY
TRBV20-1	TRBJ2-1	SASTQYNEQF
TRBV7-2	TRBJ2-2	ASSLAFNTGELF
TRBV19	TRBJ1-2	ASSISRTGEYGYT
TRBV6-2/TRBV6-3	TRBJ2-1	ASSYRTDNEQF
TRBV5-4	TRBJ2-3	ASSGRTPSPDTQY
TRBV7-8	TRBJ2-2	ASSHLSSRWNTGELF
TRBV6-1	TRBJ2-3	ASSVGTSGRASDTQY
TRBV6-5	TRBJ1-2	ASNPDGAGPYGYT
TRBV25-1	TRBJ2-1	ASSESWEYYNEQF
TRBV7-9	TRBJ2-1	ASSLGLAGGSNEQF
TRBV2	TRBJ1-1	ASSEGRVENTEAF
TRBV2	TRBJ2-4	ASSDDRGRAKNIQY
TRBV7-6	TRBJ2-2	ASSPTSANTGELF
TRBV6-1	TRBJ2-7	ASSERAGNYEQY
TRBV28	TRBJ2-5	ASSRPGLAVKETQY
TRBV2	TRBJ1-5	ASMDQRDQPQH
TRBV20-1	TRBJ1-1	SAEYEAEAF
TRBV5-1	TRBJ1-1	ASSVDSIGNTEAF
TRBV5-6	TRBJ2-7	ASSLVFSGTYEQY
TRBV29-1	TRBJ1-4	SVRETNEKLF
TRBV7-9	TRBJ1-2	ASSLGTGAVSNYGYT
TRBV19	TRBJ1-5	ASSILSSNTQPQH
TRBV24-1	TRBJ2-7	ATSGTSGGTYEQY
TRBV3-1/TRBV3-2	TRBJ2-1	ASSHTWGGLYNEQF
TRBV30	TRBJ1-5	AWYIGWHQPQH
TRBV29-1	TRBJ2-7	SAAGQGMYEQY
TRBV2	TRBJ1-4	ASSGLGGTNEKLF
TRBV6-6	TRBJ2-5	ASSRLAGGPRETQY
TRBV18	TRBJ1-1	ASSQQVNTEAF
TRBV5-6	TRBJ2-3	ASSWGGDWGSTDTQY
TRBV7-9	TRBJ1-1	ASSHNTGLNTEAF
TRBV6-4	TRBJ1-5	ARPATRGRNQPQH
TRBV14	TRBJ2-1	ASSPMDRYNEQF
TRBV19	TRBJ1-6	ASSPGTGGRGSPLH
TRBV25-1	TRBJ1-6	ASSEGDRDNSPLH
TRBV18	TRBJ2-7	ASSPGLAGVEQY
TRBV7-3	TRBJ2-3	ASSLQGQTRTDTQY
TRBV18	TRBJ1-6	ASSLTGERSPLH
TRBV27	TRBJ2-6	ASSPTPISGANVLT
TRBV29-1	TRBJ2-2	SVTHRREGYTGELF
TRBV3-1/TRBV3-2	TRBJ2-7	ASSQGLAGVTTSYEQY